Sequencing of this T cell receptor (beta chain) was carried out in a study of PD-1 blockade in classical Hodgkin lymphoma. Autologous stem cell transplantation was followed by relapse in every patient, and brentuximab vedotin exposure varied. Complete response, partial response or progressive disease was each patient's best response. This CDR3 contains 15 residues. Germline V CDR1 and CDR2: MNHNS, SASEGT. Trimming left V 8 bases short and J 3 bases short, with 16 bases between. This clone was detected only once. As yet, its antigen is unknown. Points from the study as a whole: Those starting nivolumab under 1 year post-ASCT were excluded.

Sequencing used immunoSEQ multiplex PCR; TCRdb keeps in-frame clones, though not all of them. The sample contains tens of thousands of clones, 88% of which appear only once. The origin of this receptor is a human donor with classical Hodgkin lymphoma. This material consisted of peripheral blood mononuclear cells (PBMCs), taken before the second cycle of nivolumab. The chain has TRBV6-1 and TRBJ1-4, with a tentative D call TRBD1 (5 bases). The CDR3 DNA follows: TGTGCCAGCGACCCCTGGTGGGGGTCTAATGAAAAACTGTTTTTT. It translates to CASDPWWGSNEKLFF.